This T cell receptor (beta chain) was captured by sequencing in a study of Ad26.COV2.S vaccination and SARS-CoV-2 variants. Whole-study results and caveats: With respect to non-spike TCR breadth, vaccine and placebo recipients were similar. Greater spike-specific TCR breadth was seen in vaccine recipients than in placebo recipients. There was reportedly substantial breadth in spike-specific CD8+ and CD4+ T cell responses after vaccination.

Turning to this clone: Its antigen is undetermined.

The CDR3 has 13 residues. V was cut by 5 bases and J by 7 bases, with 12 bases left in between. Profiled with immunoSEQ multiplex PCR; TCRdb holds only in-frame clones, not every one. The table records some 180,000 clones, around 88% of them present only once. V usage is TRBV12-3 or TRBV12-4 and J usage is TRBJ1-5; a weak D match, TRBD1 (6 bases). The material was peripheral blood, obtained after recovery from COVID-19. This TCR derives from a human donor who had recovered from COVID-19. CDR3 nucleotide sequence: TGTGCCAGCAGTACAGGGACGCAACAGCCCCAGCATTTT. Translating gives CASSTGTQQPQHF.